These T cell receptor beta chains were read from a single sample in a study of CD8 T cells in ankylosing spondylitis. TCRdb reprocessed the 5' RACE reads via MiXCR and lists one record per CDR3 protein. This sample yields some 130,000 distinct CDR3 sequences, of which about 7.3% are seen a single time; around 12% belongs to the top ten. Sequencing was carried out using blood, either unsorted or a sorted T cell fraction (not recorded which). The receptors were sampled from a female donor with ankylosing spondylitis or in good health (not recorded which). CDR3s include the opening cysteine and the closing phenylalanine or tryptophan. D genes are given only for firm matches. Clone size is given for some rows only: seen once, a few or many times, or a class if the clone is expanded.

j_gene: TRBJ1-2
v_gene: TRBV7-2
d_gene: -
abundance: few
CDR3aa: CASSWSPDSNYGYTF
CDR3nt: TGTGCCAGCAGCTGGAGCCCGGACAGCAACTATGGCTACACCTTC

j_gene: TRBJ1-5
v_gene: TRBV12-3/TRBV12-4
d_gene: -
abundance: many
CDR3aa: CASSPTDRNQPQHF
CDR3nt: TGTGCCAGCAGTCCGACAGACCGCAATCAGCCCCAGCATTTT

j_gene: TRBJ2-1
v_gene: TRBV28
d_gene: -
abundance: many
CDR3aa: CASSQGAGEQFF
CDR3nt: TGTGCCAGCTCCCAGGGCGCCGGGGAGCAGTTCTTC

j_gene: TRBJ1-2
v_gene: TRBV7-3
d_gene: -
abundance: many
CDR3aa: CASSLGLLTLVDYGYTF
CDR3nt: TGTGCCAGCAGCTTGGGCTTATTGACACTCGTAGACTATGGCTACACCTTC

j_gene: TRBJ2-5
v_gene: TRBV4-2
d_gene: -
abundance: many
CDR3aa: CASSQAGGVGETQYF
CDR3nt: TGTGCCAGCAGCCAAGCCGGTGGGGTGGGAGAGACCCAGTACTTC

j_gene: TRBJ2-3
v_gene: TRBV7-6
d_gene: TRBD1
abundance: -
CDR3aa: CASSLSYGTDQPGPDTQYF
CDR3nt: TGTGCCAGCAGCTTAAGTTACGGGACAGACCAGCCCGGACCAGATACGCAGTATTTT

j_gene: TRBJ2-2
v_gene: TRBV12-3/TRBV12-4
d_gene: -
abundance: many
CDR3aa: CASSFSPGAVTGELFF
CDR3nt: TGTGCCAGCAGTTTTAGCCCAGGGGCAGTCACCGGGGAGCTGTTTTTT

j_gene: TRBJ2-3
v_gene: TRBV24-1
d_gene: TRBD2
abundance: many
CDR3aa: CATSDRLAGDTDTQYF
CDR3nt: TGTGCCACCAGTGATCGACTAGCGGGGGACACAGATACGCAGTATTTT

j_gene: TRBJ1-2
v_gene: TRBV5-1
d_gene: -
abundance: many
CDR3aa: CASSLSGDPGYTF
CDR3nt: TGCGCCAGCAGCTTGTCGGGCGACCCGGGCTACACCTTC

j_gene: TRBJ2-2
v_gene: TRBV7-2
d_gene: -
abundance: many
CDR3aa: CASSLSRGVNTGELFF
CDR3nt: TGTGCCAGCAGCTTATCTCGCGGGGTAAACACCGGGGAGCTGTTTTTT

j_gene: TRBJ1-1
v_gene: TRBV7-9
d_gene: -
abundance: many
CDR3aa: CASSSGVNTEAFF
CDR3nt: TGTGCCAGCAGCTCAGGGGTGAACACTGAAGCTTTCTTT

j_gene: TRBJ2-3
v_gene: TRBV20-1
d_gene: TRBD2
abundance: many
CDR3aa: CSARDWRGSLSTDTQYF
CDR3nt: TGCAGTGCTAGAGATTGGCGGGGGAGCCTTAGCACAGATACGCAGTATTTT

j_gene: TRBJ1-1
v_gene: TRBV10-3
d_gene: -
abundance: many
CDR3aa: CAISEGQHEAFF
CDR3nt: TGTGCCATCAGTGAAGGACAGCATGAAGCTTTCTTT

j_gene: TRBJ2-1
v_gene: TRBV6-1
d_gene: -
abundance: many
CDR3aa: CASSPQMIAVNEQFF
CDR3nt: TGTGCCAGCAGCCCTCAAATGATAGCGGTCAATGAGCAGTTCTTC

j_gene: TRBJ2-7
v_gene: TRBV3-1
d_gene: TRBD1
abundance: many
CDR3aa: CASSLSTGIGEQYF
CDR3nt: TGTGCCAGCAGCCTCTCGACAGGGATTGGTGAGCAGTACTTC

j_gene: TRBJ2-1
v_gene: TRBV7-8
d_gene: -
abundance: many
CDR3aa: CASSLAGNNEQFF
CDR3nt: TGTGCCAGCAGCTTAGCCGGAAACAATGAGCAGTTCTTC

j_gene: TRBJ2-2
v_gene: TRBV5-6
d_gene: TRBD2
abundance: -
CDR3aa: CASSFRGGADTGELFF
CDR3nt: TGTGCCAGCAGCTTTCGCGGGGGGGCCGATACCGGGGAGCTGTTTTTT

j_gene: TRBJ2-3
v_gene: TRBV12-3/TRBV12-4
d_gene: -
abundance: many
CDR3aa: CASSFSPVGNTQYF
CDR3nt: TGTGCCAGCAGTTTCTCCCCGGTGGGAAATACGCAGTATTTT

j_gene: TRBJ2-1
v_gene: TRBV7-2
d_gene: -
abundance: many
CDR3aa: CATRDGGRSSYNEQFF
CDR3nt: TGTGCCACCCGAGACGGAGGGAGAAGCTCCTACAATGAGCAGTTCTTC

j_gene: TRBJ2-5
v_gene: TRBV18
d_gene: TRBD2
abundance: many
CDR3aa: CASATGTSGETQYF
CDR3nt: TGTGCCAGCGCCACCGGGACTAGTGGAGAGACCCAGTACTTC

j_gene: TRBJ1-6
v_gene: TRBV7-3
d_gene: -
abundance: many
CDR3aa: CASSPRGGNSPLHF
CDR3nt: TGTGCCAGCAGCCCCCGGGGGGGTAATTCACCCCTCCACTTT

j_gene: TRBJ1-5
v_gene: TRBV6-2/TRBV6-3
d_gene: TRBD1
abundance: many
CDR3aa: CASSTTDREGQPQHF
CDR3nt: TGTGCCAGCAGCACAACGGACAGGGAGGGTCAGCCCCAGCATTTT

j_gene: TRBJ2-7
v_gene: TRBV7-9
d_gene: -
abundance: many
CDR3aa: CASSLIGGITYEQYF
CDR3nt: TGTGCCAGCAGCTTAATCGGGGGCATAACCTACGAGCAGTACTTC

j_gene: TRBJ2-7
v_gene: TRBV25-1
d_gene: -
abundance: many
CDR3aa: CASSEYRLGAEQYF
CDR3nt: TGTGCCAGCAGTGAATACCGCCTAGGGGCAGAGCAGTACTTC

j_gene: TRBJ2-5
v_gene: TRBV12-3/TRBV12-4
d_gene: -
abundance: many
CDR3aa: CASSFRSETQYF
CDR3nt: TGTGCCAGCAGTTTTCGATCGGAGACCCAGTACTTC

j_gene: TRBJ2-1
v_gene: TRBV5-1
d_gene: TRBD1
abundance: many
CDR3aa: CASLRGTGVYNEQFF
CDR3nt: TGCGCCAGCCTGAGAGGGACAGGGGTCTACAATGAGCAGTTCTTC

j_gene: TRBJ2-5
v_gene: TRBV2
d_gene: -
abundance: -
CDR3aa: CASSAQLPGETQYF
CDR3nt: TGTGCCAGCAGTGCCCAGCTCCCCGGAGAGACCCAGTACTTC

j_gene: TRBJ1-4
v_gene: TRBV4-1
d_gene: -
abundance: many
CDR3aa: CASSQDREVGEKLFF
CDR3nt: TGCGCCAGCAGCCAAGATAGGGAGGTCGGTGAAAAACTGTTTTTT

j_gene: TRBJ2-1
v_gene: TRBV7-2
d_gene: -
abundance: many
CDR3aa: CASSLAGGPWNEQFF
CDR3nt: TGTGCCAGCAGCTTAGCGGGGGGGCCGTGGAATGAGCAGTTCTTC

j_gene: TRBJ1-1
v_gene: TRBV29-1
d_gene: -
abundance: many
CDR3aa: CSVEEKVRGTEAFF
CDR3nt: TGCAGCGTTGAAGAGAAGGTCCGGGGGACTGAAGCTTTCTTT

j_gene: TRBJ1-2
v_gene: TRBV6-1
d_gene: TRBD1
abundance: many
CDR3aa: CASGTGGNYGYTF
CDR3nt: TGTGCCAGTGGGACAGGGGGCAACTATGGCTACACCTTC